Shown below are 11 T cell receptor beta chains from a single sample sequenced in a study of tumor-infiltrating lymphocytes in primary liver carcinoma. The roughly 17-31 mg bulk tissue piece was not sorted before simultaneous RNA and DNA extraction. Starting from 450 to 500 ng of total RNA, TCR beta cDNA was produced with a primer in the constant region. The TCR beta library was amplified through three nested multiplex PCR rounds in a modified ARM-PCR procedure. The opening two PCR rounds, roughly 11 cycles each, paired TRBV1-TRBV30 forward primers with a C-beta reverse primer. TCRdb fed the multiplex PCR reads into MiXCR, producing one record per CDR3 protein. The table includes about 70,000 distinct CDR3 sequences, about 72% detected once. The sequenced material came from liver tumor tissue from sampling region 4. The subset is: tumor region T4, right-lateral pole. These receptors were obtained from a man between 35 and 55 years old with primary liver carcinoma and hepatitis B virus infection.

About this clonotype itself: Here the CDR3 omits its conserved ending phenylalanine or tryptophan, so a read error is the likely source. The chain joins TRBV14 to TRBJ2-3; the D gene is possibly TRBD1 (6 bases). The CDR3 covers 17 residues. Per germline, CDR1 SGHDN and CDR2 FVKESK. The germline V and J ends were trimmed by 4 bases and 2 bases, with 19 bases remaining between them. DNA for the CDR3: TGTGCCAGCAGCCGAAGGGGGAGCGGACCTTCCACAGATACGCAGTATCTT. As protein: CASSRRGSGPSTDTQYL.

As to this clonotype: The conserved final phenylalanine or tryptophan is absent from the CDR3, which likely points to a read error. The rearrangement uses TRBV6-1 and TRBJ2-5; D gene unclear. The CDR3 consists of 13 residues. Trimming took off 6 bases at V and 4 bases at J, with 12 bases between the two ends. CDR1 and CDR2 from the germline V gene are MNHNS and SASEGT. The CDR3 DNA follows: TGTGCCAGCAGGAGACACCTCCGAGAGACCCAGTACTCC. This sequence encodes CASRRHLRETQYS.

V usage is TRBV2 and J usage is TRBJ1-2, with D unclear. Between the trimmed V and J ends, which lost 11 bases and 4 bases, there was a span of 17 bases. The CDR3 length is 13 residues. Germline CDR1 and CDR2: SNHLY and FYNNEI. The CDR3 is CAQDLRRSYGYTF. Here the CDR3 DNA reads TGTGCCCAAGACCTCCGGAGGAGCTATGGCTACACCTTC.

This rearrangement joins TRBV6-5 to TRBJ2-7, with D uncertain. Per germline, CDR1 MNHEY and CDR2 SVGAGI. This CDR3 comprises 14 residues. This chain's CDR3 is CVNSYMSSSYEQYF. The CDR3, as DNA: TGTGTCAACAGTTACATGAGTTCCTCCTACGAGCAGTACTTC.

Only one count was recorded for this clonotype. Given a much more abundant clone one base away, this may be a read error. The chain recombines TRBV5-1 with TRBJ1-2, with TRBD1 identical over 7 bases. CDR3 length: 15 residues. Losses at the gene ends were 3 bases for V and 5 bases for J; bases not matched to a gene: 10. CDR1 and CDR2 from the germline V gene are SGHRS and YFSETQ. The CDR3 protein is CASSSGIGGSYGYTF. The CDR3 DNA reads TGCGCCAGCAGCTCCGGGATAGGGGGCAGTTATGGCTACACCTTC.

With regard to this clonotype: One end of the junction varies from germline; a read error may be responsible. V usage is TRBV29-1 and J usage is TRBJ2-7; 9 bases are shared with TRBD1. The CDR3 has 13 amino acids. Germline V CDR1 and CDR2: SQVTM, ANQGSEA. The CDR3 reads CGVGQGYVYEQYF. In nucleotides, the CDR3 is TGCGGCGTTGGACAGGGGTATGTTTACGAACAGTACTTC.

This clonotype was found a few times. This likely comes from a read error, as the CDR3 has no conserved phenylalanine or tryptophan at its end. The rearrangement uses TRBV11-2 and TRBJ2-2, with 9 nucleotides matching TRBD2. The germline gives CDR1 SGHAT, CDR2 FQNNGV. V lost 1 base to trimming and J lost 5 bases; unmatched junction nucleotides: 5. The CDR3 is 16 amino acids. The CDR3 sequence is CASSLVVLAGTGELFL. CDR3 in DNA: TGTGCCAGCAGCTTAGTGGTGCTAGCGGGGACCGGGGAGCTGTTTTTG.

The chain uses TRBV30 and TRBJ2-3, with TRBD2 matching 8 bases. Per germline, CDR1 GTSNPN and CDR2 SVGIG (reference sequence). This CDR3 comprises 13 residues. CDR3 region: CVWSTGLEDTQYF. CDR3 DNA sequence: TGTGTTTGGAGTACGGGACTAGAAGATACGCAGTATTTT.

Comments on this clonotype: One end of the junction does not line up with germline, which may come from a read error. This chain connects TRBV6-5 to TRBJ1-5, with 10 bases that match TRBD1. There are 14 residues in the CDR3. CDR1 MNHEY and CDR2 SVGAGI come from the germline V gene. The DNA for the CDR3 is TGTGCCGGCAGTACTGGGACAGGGGATCAGCCCCTGCATTTT. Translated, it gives CAGSTGTGDQPLHF.

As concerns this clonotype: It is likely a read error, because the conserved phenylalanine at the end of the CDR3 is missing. DNA of the CDR3: TGCAGCGTTGTTAGGGGGAATGGAGAGACCCAGTACTTA. Its translation: CSVVRGNGETQYL. The rearrangement uses TRBV29-1 and TRBJ2-5, with a tentative D call TRBD1 (6 bases). This CDR3 contains 13 residues. Germline CDR1 and CDR2: SQVTM and ANQGSEA. Trimming pared 4 bases from V and 4 bases from J, leaving 13 bases between.

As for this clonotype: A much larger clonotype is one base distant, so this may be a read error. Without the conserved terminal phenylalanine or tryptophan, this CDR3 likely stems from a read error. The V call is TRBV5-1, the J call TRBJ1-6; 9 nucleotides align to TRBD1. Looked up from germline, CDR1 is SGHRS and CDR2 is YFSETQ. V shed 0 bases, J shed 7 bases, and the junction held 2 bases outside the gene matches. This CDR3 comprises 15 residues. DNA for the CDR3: TGCGCCAGCAGCTTGGACAGGGGGCAGAATTCACCCCTCCACCTT. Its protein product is CASSLDRGQNSPLHL.